These T cell receptor beta chains were read from a single sample in a study of PD-1 blockade in mismatch repair-deficient tumors. Profiling relied on immunoSEQ multiplex PCR, and the TCRdb table lists in-frame clones only, not all of them. Counted here are 90,000 to 120,000 clones, roughly four fifths occurring once; the ten biggest clones make up 6.3%. Sequences were derived from peripheral blood, sampled about 36 weeks after starting pembrolizumab. The receptors come from an adult with mismatch repair-deficient cancer. Each CDR3 is given with its conserved first and last residue. D genes are given only for firm matches. Rows may omit the clone size; those that give it use once, few, many or a size class.

>-|TRBV7-6|-|TRBJ2-7|15
CASSLSGGPRYEQYF
TGTGCCAGCAGCTTAAGTGGAGGGCCTAGATACGAGCAGTACTTC
>TRBD2|TRBV19|-|TRBJ2-5|17
CASSTMTSGRGGETQYF
TGTGCCAGTAGTACGATGACTAGCGGGAGGGGCGGGGAGACCCAGTACTTC
>-|TRBV5-1|once|TRBJ2-3|15
CASNTGLGSTDTQYF
TGCGCCAGCAACACAGGCCTGGGGAGCACAGATACGCAGTATTTT
>-|TRBV7-9|-|TRBJ2-1|13
CASTQRGRDEQFF
TGTGCCAGCACTCAAAGGGGGAGGGATGAGCAGTTCTTC
>-|TRBV30|-|TRBJ1-1|14
CAWSDGGGNTEAFF
TGTGCCTGGAGCGACGGTGGGGGGAACACTGAAGCTTTCTTT
>-|TRBV9|-|TRBJ2-1|15
CASSVEPGERNEQFF
TGTGCCAGCAGCGTAGAACCAGGGGAGAGAAATGAGCAGTTCTTC
>TRBD2|TRBV19|once|TRBJ2-1|13
CASGTSGNNEQFF
TGTGCCAGCGGGACTAGCGGTAACAATGAGCAGTTCTTC
>-|TRBV19|few|TRBJ1-5|16
CASSIGADYSNQPQHF
TGTGCCAGTAGTATAGGGGCAGATTATAGCAATCAGCCCCAGCATTTT
>-|TRBV9|once|TRBJ2-5|15
CASSVGPGDSETQYF
TGTGCCAGCAGCGTAGGGCCGGGAGATTCAGAGACCCAGTACTTC
>-|TRBV6-5|-|TRBJ1-2|15
CASSYSAQEIYGYTF
TGTGCCAGCAGTTACTCCGCACAGGAGATCTATGGCTACACCTTC
>TRBD1|TRBV27|few|TRBJ1-2|13
CASNPGQGGGYTF
TGTGCCAGCAACCCGGGACAGGGAGGCGGCTACACCTTC
>-|TRBV28|-|TRBJ1-2|15
CASIVTPSLNYGYTF
TGTGCCAGCATCGTAACCCCCTCGCTTAACTATGGCTACACCTTC
>TRBD2|TRBV11-2|-|TRBJ2-5|16
CASSLGSSGNQETQYF
TGTGCCAGCAGCTTAGGGAGTAGCGGGAACCAAGAGACCCAGTACTTC
>-|TRBV6-5|-|TRBJ1-6|13
CASSYLVNSPLHF
TGTGCCAGCAGTTATCTTGTTAATTCACCCCTCCACTTT
>-|TRBV5-4|-|TRBJ2-7|14
CASSSYPIVYEQYF
TGTGCCAGCAGCTCATATCCAATCGTCTACGAGCAGTACTTC
>-|TRBV29-1|-|TRBJ2-5|12
CSARRGTDSQYF
TGCAGCGCCCGTCGAGGGACTGATTCGCAGTACTTC
>-|TRBV28|-|TRBJ1-1|15
CASSEKGARRTEAFF
TGTGCCAGCAGCGAAAAGGGCGCCCGTCGAACTGAAGCTTTCTTT
>-|TRBV19|-|TRBJ2-7|14
CASSKERDLDEQYF
TGTGCCAGTAGTAAGGAACGGGATCTCGACGAGCAGTACTTC
>TRBD2|TRBV4-3|-|TRBJ2-3|17
CASSQDLASGSTDTQYF
TGCGCCAGCAGCCAAGATTTGGCTAGCGGGAGCACAGATACGCAGTATTTT
>-|TRBV6-5|-|TRBJ1-1|13
CASSLDRNTEAFF
TGTGCCAGCAGTCTGGACAGGAACACTGAAGCTTTCTTT
>TRBD1|TRBV5-6|few|TRBJ2-7|18
CASSSRQGGTFGRDEQYF
TGTGCCAGCAGCTCGAGACAGGGGGGAACCTTTGGTCGGGACGAGCAGTACTTC
>TRBD2|TRBV7-2|once|TRBJ2-3|15
CASSLSSGNTDTQYF
TGTGCCAGCAGCTTAAGTAGCGGGAACACAGATACGCAGTATTTT
>TRBD2|TRBV25-1|-|TRBJ2-5|15
CASSRVTSGEETQYF
TGTGCCAGCAGCCGAGTTACTAGCGGAGAAGAGACCCAGTACTTC
>-|TRBV5-1|-|TRBJ1-1|13
CASSRTAYTEAFF
TGCGCCAGCAGCAGGACAGCTTACACTGAAGCTTTCTTT
>TRBD2|TRBV6-6|-|TRBJ2-3|15
CASAGLAGVTDTQYF
TGTGCCAGCGCGGGACTAGCGGGAGTTACAGATACGCAGTATTTT
>TRBD2|TRBV11-3|-|TRBJ2-2|16
CASSQLAGANTGELFF
TGTGCCAGCAGCCAGCTAGCGGGCGCGAACACCGGGGAGCTGTTTTTT
>TRBD2|TRBV7-3|-|TRBJ2-3|14
CASSLRTSGYTQYF
TGTGCCAGCAGCTTAAGGACTAGCGGATATACGCAGTATTTT
>-|TRBV6-6|-|TRBJ2-1|14
CASSYSPGRNEQFF
TGTGCCAGCAGTTACTCCCCTGGGCGCAATGAGCAGTTCTTC
>TRBD1|TRBV7-3|once|TRBJ2-2|16
CASSLTGGADTGELFF
TGTGCCAGCAGCTTAACAGGGGGCGCGGACACCGGGGAGCTGTTTTTT
>TRBD1|TRBV19|-|TRBJ1-5|15
CASTPYSDRVQPQHF
TGTGCCAGTACCCCATACTCGGACAGGGTTCAGCCCCAGCATTTT
>-|TRBV19|few|TRBJ2-7|12
CASVGDSYEQYF
TGTGCCAGTGTCGGGGATTCCTACGAGCAGTACTTC
>TRBD2|TRBV5-1|-|TRBJ2-3|17
CASSLGFEREGPDTQYF
TGCGCCAGCAGCTTGGGGTTTGAGCGGGAGGGCCCAGATACGCAGTATTTT
>TRBD1|TRBV11-1|-|TRBJ2-7|14
CASSDPRGNYEQYF
TGTGCCAGCAGCGACCCCAGGGGGAACTACGAGCAGTACTTC
>-|TRBV6-6|many|TRBJ1-2|13
CASRVSANYGYTF
TGTGCCAGCAGGGTTTCAGCTAACTATGGCTACACCTTC
>TRBD2|TRBV2|-|TRBJ2-1|15
CASSKGLAAYNEQFF
TGTGCCAGCAGTAAGGGACTAGCGGCTTACAATGAGCAGTTCTTC
>-|TRBV11-2|-|TRBJ2-3|15
CASSPSGPYTDTQYF
TGTGCCAGCAGCCCCAGCGGTCCATACACAGATACGCAGTATTTT
>TRBD2|TRBV7-9|-|TRBJ2-7|14
CASSPQTSGYEQYF
TGTGCCAGCAGCCCACAGACTAGCGGGTACGAGCAGTACTTC
>-|TRBV4-3|-|TRBJ2-3|12
CASSQEGDTQYF
TGCGCCAGCAGCCAAGAAGGAGATACGCAGTATTTT
>-|TRBV6-1|-|TRBJ2-1|16
CASRETRLGLYNEQFF
TGTGCCAGCAGGGAAACTAGGTTGGGTCTCTACAATGAGCAGTTCTTC
>-|TRBV15|-|TRBJ1-5|14
CATSRDGSSQPQHF
TGTGCCACCAGCAGAGACGGGTCCAGCCAGCCCCAGCATTTT
>-|TRBV9|-|TRBJ1-1|17
CASSVGEGSRGNTEAFF
TGTGCCAGCAGCGTAGGGGAGGGGTCTAGGGGGAACACTGAAGCTTTCTTT
>TRBD2|TRBV27|-|TRBJ2-2|19
CASSLMGLAGGRRTGELFF
TGTGCCAGCAGTTTAATGGGACTAGCGGGAGGCCGCCGCACCGGGGAGCTGTTTTTT
>-|TRBV5-5|-|TRBJ1-2|15
CASSLLADQNYGYTF
TGTGCCAGCAGCTTGTTGGCCGACCAAAACTATGGCTACACCTTC
>-|TRBV7-3|-|TRBJ2-3|14
CASSPGRLSNTQYF
TGTGCCAGCTCCCCGGGCAGACTTAGCAATACGCAGTATTTT
>TRBD2|TRBV13|-|TRBJ2-4|19
CASSLETSGRHLAKNIQYF
TGTGCCAGCAGCTTAGAGACTAGCGGGAGGCACTTAGCCAAAAACATTCAGTACTTC
>-|TRBV5-4|-|TRBJ2-1|16
CASSFPGGPPYNEQFF
TGTGCCAGCAGCTTCCCCGGGGGACCCCCCTACAATGAGCAGTTCTTC
>-|TRBV7-2|-|TRBJ2-2|16
CASSLFSGTNTGELFF
TGTGCCAGCAGCTTGTTTAGCGGAACGAACACCGGGGAGCTGTTTTTT
>TRBD1|TRBV11-3|-|TRBJ1-5|14
CASSYGQASQPQHF
TGTGCCAGCAGCTACGGACAGGCTAGTCAGCCCCAGCATTTT
>TRBD1|TRBV27|-|TRBJ1-5|14
CASGQGERNQPQHF
TGTGCCAGCGGCCAGGGGGAACGCAATCAGCCCCAGCATTTT
>TRBD1|TRBV19|few|TRBJ1-4|14
CASRHRDRVEKLFF
TGTGCCAGTAGGCACCGGGACAGGGTCGAAAAACTGTTTTTT
>-|TRBV6-4|-|TRBJ2-2|15
CASGPTGTNTGELFF
TGTGCCAGCGGACCAACAGGGACGAACACCGGGGAGCTGTTTTTT
>-|TRBV5-1|once|TRBJ1-1|14
CASSYGDESTEAFF
TGCGCCAGCAGCTATGGGGATGAGTCCACTGAAGCTTTCTTT
>-|TRBV11-3|once|TRBJ1-1|16
CASSSPRFTQDTEAFF
TGTGCCAGCAGCTCCCCCCGTTTTACCCAGGACACTGAAGCTTTCTTT
>-|TRBV7-7|-|TRBJ2-3|16
CASSAGSVASTDTQYF
TGTGCTAGCAGCGCAGGGTCCGTGGCTAGCACAGATACGCAGTATTTT
>TRBD2|TRBV5-4|-|TRBJ2-1|16
CASSFGTSGSLKEQFF
TGTGCCAGCAGCTTTGGGACTAGCGGGTCCCTGAAGGAGCAGTTCTTC
>TRBD1|TRBV9|-|TRBJ2-1|20
CASSVTTGARGLGSYNEQFF
TGTGCCAGCAGCGTAACGACAGGGGCGAGGGGTTTAGGCTCCTACAATGAGCAGTTCTTC
>-|TRBV25-1|-|TRBJ1-5|14
CASSEYTLNQPQHF
TGTGCCAGCAGTGAATATACCTTGAATCAGCCCCAGCATTTT
>-|TRBV28|once|TRBJ1-4|12
CASSLRGEKLFF
TGTGCCAGCTCCTTGAGGGGGGAAAAACTGTTTTTT
>TRBD1|TRBV10-1|-|TRBJ1-3|15
CASSQQGTSGNTIYF
TGCGCCAGCAGTCAACAGGGGACCTCTGGAAACACCATATATTTT
>-|TRBV27|-|TRBJ2-7|16
CASRTRGWEDSYEQYF
TGTGCCAGCAGAACTCGGGGGTGGGAGGACTCCTACGAGCAGTACTTC